This T cell receptor (delta chain) was profiled in a study of γδ T cells in repeated Plasmodium falciparum infection. Turning to the study itself: Malian children with intense seasonal malaria exposure were compared with matched Australian children. Over about 600 days, donors received four mosquito-bite P. falciparum NF54 infections.

In this sample, this clone turned up a few times. TCRdb's protein, taken from a much larger clone, differs from this DNA's translation at residue 12, likely owing to a read error; the protein displayed comes from the DNA. Both TRG and TRD chains were sequenced from each sorted sample. TCRdb re-called clones from the multiplex PCR reads via CATT. Of about 89,000 delta-chain clones listed, roughly 1.4% are singletons. Bulk repertoires came from Vgamma9/Vdelta2+ or Vdelta2-negative gammadelta T cells flow-sorted from PBMC. Unmatched junction bases numbered 15, after V lost 0 bases and J lost 0 bases. Germline CDR1 TSWWSYY, CDR2 QGS. This CDR3 has 20 residues.

The clonotype comes from a pool of human donors (malaria-infected and uninfected, not separated). The chain is built from TRDV1 and TRDJ1; 8 positions agree with TRDD3. Matching the DNA to germline supplied the J gene, which TCRdb does not give. The specimen sequenced was gamma-delta T cells from blood. The CDR3 DNA reads TGTGCTCTTGGGGAACTATGGCCATTACTGGGGGGTCTTTACACCGATAAACTCATCTTT. It yields the protein CALGELWPLLGGLYTDKLIF.